This TCR beta chain is from a study of CD8 T cells in Susac syndrome. Definite or probable Susac syndrome was diagnosed using recently defined diagnostic criteria. Per germline, CDR1 SGHTA and CDR2 FQGNSA. The CDR3 spans 13 residues. Trimming left V 2 bases short and J 5 bases short, with 7 bases between. Random hexamers primed reverse transcription of about 0.45 to 1 ug RNA. TCRdb itself ran the immunoSEQ multiplex PCR reads through MiXCR, one entry per CDR3 protein. The table includes some 160,000 distinct CDR3 sequences, roughly 94% detected once. The receptor was derived from a human donor with Susac syndrome. The chain recombines TRBV7-2 with TRBJ2-1, with D unclear. The sequencing sample was made of CD4+ T cells from PBMCs. The CDR3 loop is CASSLRANNEQFF. The CDR3 DNA reads TGTGCCAGCAGCTTAAGAGCGAACAATGAGCAGTTCTTC.